The sequence of this T cell receptor (beta chain) was determined in a study of T cells in Graves' hyperthyroidism and ophthalmopathy. The ends were cut back, 2 bases at V and 4 bases at J, with 13 bases in the middle. This CDR3 has 14 residues. Germline lookup yields CDR1 SGHRS and CDR2 YFSETQ. RNA transcripts gave rise to amplified TCR beta CDR3 regions. The HTBI primer set drove a first-round RT-PCR of the TCR CDR3. TCRdb reanalysed the multiplex PCR reads using MiXCR and keeps one entry per CDR3 protein. This sample has about 500,000 distinct CDR3 sequences, with about 15% found just once. This clonotype was counted ten times or more.

The sequencing sample was made of blood. The source is a woman between 25 and 40 years old with Graves' ophthalmopathy. The chain joins TRBV5-1 to TRBJ2-7; a weak D match, TRBD2 (6 bases). CDR3 sequence reads: CASSFIGAGYEQYF. CDR3 nucleotide sequence: TGCGCCAGCAGCTTCATCGGGGCGGGGTACGAGCAGTACTTC.